The rows below give T cell receptor beta chains drawn from one sample of a study of blood T cell repertoires in COVID-19. Clones were sequenced by immunoSEQ multiplex PCR, and TCRdb holds only the in-frame ones, with some missing. The sample consists of about 91,000 clones, approximately 90% of them appearing once. Sequenced sample: peripheral blood. The receptors here all came from an elderly woman with active COVID-19. The CDR3 runs from the conserved cysteine through the conserved F or W. D genes are given only for firm matches. Some rows have no size entry. The others give once, few or many, or a class for an expanded clone.

TRBV19	TRBD1	NA	TRBJ2-7	CASSKLGQGSYEQYF	TGTGCCAGTAGTAAGTTGGGACAGGGTTCCTACGAGCAGTACTTC
TRBV5-4	NA	NA	TRBJ2-2	CASSLDSGGELFF	TGTGCCAGCAGCTTAGATTCCGGCGGGGAGCTGTTTTTT
TRBV28	NA	NA	TRBJ1-6	CASSFHRVYNSPLHF	TGTGCCAGCAGTTTTCACAGGGTTTATAATTCACCCCTCCACTTT
TRBV28	NA	few	TRBJ2-1	CASRGAGVYNEQFF	TGTGCCAGCAGGGGGGCGGGAGTATACAATGAGCAGTTCTTC
TRBV9	NA	few	TRBJ2-3	CASSFRGSGTDTQYF	TGTGCCAGCAGCTTCCGCGGTAGCGGCACAGATACGCAGTATTTT
TRBV5-6	NA	NA	TRBJ1-2	CASSYPGSYGYTF	TGTGCCAGCAGCTACCCAGGGTCCTATGGCTACACCTTC
TRBV7-2	TRBD2	once	TRBJ2-7	CASSYRTSGKLEQYF	TGTGCCAGCAGCTACCGGACTAGCGGGAAGCTCGAGCAGTACTTC
TRBV5-6	NA	NA	TRBJ1-1	CASSLAYTEAFF	TGTGCCAGCAGCTTAGCCTACACTGAAGCTTTCTTT
TRBV19	TRBD1	once	TRBJ1-2	CASSISGQGFYYSGYTF	TGTGCCAGTAGTATATCGGGACAGGGCTTCTACTATTCTGGCTACACCTTC
TRBV6-5	NA	NA	TRBJ1-2	CASSYSDSYGYTF	TGTGCCAGCAGTTACTCGGACAGCTATGGCTACACCTTC
TRBV21-1	NA	NA	TRBJ2-7	CASSKSGTPPPYEQYF	TGTGCCAGCAGCAAATCGGGGACACCCCCCCCCTACGAGCAGTACTTC
TRBV6-5	NA	NA	TRBJ2-7	CASSYSIGPQYF	TGTGCCAGCAGTTACTCGATTGGGCCACAGTACTTC
TRBV5-4	TRBD2	NA	TRBJ2-3	CASSLGVAGGADTQYF	TGTGCCAGCAGCTTGGGGGTAGCGGGAGGGGCAGATACGCAGTATTTT
TRBV2	NA	NA	TRBJ2-3	CASISGLTPGDTQYF	TGTGCCAGCATCTCTGGACTGACCCCCGGAGATACGCAGTATTTT
TRBV2	NA	NA	TRBJ2-7	CASSVSRPSAYEQYF	TGTGCCAGCAGTGTCTCTCGTCCTTCTGCCTACGAGCAGTACTTC
TRBV7-2	TRBD2	NA	TRBJ2-3	CASSLQAGVTDTQYF	TGTGCCAGCAGCTTACAAGCGGGAGTCACAGATACGCAGTATTTT
TRBV7-6	TRBD1	NA	TRBJ1-3	CASSFQGAAGNTIYF	TGTGCCAGCAGCTTTCAGGGGGCCGCCGGAAACACCATATATTTT
TRBV28	NA	once	TRBJ2-1	CASSLRRDHNEQFF	TGTGCCAGCAGTTTAAGGCGGGACCACAATGAGCAGTTCTTC
TRBV7-2	NA	NA	TRBJ2-5	CASSATRAAGETQYF	TGTGCCAGCAGCGCGACTAGGGCCGCGGGAGAGACCCAGTACTTC
TRBV13	NA	once	TRBJ1-2	CASSLEAGPPHLYGYTF	TGTGCCAGCAGCTTAGAAGCAGGGCCACCACACCTCTATGGCTACACCTTC
TRBV5-1	NA	NA	TRBJ2-7	CASSLPGDEQYF	TGCGCCAGCAGCTTGCCAGGGGACGAGCAGTACTTC
TRBV7-3	NA	once	TRBJ1-2	CASSLRTAYGYTF	TGTGCCAGCAGCTTAAGGACAGCCTATGGCTACACCTTC
TRBV7-3	TRBD2	NA	TRBJ2-1	CASSFSGTSGTGEQFF	TGTGCCAGCAGCTTTTCCGGGACTAGCGGGACTGGTGAGCAGTTCTTC
TRBV9	NA	NA	TRBJ2-1	CASSLPENNEQFF	TGTGCCAGCAGCTTGCCGGAGAATAATGAGCAGTTCTTC
TRBV15	TRBD1	NA	TRBJ2-5	CATSTTGRETQYF	TGTGCCACCAGCACGACAGGGCGAGAGACCCAGTACTTC
TRBV28	TRBD1	NA	TRBJ1-2	CASNLQGPYGYTF	TGTGCCAGCAACCTACAGGGGCCCTATGGCTACACCTTC
TRBV15	NA	NA	TRBJ2-5	CATSRDFRATQYF	TGTGCCACCAGCCGAGACTTCAGGGCGACCCAGTACTTC
TRBV18	TRBD1	NA	TRBJ1-4	CASSPGRGPFEKLFF	TGTGCCAGCTCACCAGGCAGGGGGCCGTTTGAAAAACTGTTTTTT
TRBV27	TRBD1	NA	TRBJ1-6	CASSLGQGAESPLHF	TGTGCCAGCAGTTTGGGACAGGGGGCCGAATCACCCCTCCACTTT
TRBV24-1	NA	NA	TRBJ2-3	CATSVRDTSTDTQYF	TGTGCCACCAGTGTTCGGGACACTAGCACAGATACGCAGTATTTT